This T cell receptor (beta chain) was found in a study of blood T cell repertoires in COVID-19. Study summary: Acute-phase and convalescent COVID-19 samples originated in the United States, Italy and Spain. PBMCs, B-cell-depleted T cells, or T cells provided the cDNA or gDNA that made up the material.

The CDR3 is 15 amino acids. The V segment lost 2 bases and the J segment 4 bases; nucleotides outside the gene matches: 4. Per germline, CDR1 SGHTA and CDR2 FQGNSA. TCRdb keeps only in-frame clones here, not all; method: immunoSEQ multiplex PCR. The sample has some 150,000 clones, 75% to 85% seen once. The chain is built from TRBV7-2 and TRBJ1-5, with 8 bases matching TRBD1. The source of this sequence is a man aged 60-69 years with acute or convalescent COVID-19. The sequenced sample consisted of peripheral blood. CDR3 amino acids: CASSLSGTGNQPQHF. The CDR3 DNA reads as TGTGCCAGCAGCTTATCCGGGACAGGTAATCAGCCCCAGCATTTT.